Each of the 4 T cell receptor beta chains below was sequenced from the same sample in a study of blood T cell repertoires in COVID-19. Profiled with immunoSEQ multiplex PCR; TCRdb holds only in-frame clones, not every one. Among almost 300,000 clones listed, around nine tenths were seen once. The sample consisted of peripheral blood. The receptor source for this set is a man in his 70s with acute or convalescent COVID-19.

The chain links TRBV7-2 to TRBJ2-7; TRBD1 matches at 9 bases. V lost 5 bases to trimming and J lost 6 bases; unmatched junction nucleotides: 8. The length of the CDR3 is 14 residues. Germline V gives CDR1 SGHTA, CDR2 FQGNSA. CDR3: CASSVNRGPGEQYF. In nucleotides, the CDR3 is TGTGCCAGCAGCGTCAACAGGGGGCCCGGCGAGCAGTACTTC.

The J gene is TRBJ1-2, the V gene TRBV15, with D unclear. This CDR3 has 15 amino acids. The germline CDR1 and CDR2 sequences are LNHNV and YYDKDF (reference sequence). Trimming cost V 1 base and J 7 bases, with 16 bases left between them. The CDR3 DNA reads TGTGCCACCAGCAGAGCGGGCGGGCAGTTCCGTGGCTACACCTTC. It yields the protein CATSRAGGQFRGYTF. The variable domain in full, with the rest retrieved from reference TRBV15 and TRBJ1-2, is DAMVIQNPRYQVTQFGKPVTLSCSQTLNHNVMYWYQQKSSQAPKLLFHYYDKDFNNEADTPDNFQSRRPNTSFCFLDIRSPGLGDTAMYLCATSRAGGQFRGYTFGSGTRLTVV.

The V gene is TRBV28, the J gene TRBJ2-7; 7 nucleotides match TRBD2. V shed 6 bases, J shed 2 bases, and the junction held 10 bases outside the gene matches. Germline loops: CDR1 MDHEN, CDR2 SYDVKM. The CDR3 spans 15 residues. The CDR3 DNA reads TGTGCCAGCAGCCCCGGACTAGGCGGGGCCTACGAGCAGTACTTC. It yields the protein CASSPGLGGAYEQYF.

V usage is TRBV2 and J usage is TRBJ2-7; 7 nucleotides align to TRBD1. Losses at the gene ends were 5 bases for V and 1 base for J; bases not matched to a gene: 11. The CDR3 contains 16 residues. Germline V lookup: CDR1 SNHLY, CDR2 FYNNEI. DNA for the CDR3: TGTGCCAGCAGTAAAACCGGGACAGACTCTTCCTACGAGCAGTACTTC. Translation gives CASSKTGTDSSYEQYF.